The 29 T cell receptor beta chains listed next were all sequenced from one sample in a study of read filtering for tumor transcriptome and immune sequencing. Molecular barcoded adaptors covering alpha/delta and beta/gamma chains were used on around 400 ng RNA. TCRdb called the reads again in MiXCR, with one record for every CDR3 protein. The sample lists tens of thousands of distinct CDR3 sequences, under 25% occurring once. The sequenced material came from a population of CD138-negative cells sorted from bone marrow. The receptors stem from a donor at least 40 years old with multiple myeloma.

On this clonotype itself: A much larger clone differs by one base, so this may be a read error. The chain has TRBV5-4 and TRBJ2-4, with 7 positions matching TRBD1. The germline V gene has CDR1 SGHNT and CDR2 YYREEE (reference sequence). The CDR3 consists of 15 residues. CDR3 nucleotide sequence: TGTACCAGCAGCTTGAAGAGGACAGGAGGAATTATTCAGTACTTC. It codes for CTSSLKRTGGIIQYF.

V and J are TRBV6-4 and TRBJ2-1, with D hard to call. Germline V gene data show CDR1 as MRHNA and CDR2 as SNTAGT. This CDR3 has 13 amino acids. Trimming stripped 6 bases from V and 11 bases from J, with 17 bases between. This chain's CDR3 is CASSLRLGYQQFF. The CDR3 region has the DNA TGTGCCAGCAGCCTTCGCCTAGGGTACCAGCAGTTCTTC.

This clonotype was picked up many times. The CDR3 sequence is CASSENWGIGELFF. For the CDR3, the DNA is TGTGCCAGCAGTGAAAATTGGGGGATCGGGGAGCTGTTTTTT. J is TRBJ2-2 and V is TRBV6-1; D tentatively fits TRBD1 or TRBD2 (5 bases each). Germline assignment: CDR1 MNHNS and CDR2 SASEGT. CDR3 length: 14 amino acids. V was trimmed by 2 bases and J by 7 bases, leaving 11 bases between them.

A note on this clonotype: Just one base apart from a much larger clone, this may be a read error. V gene TRBV12-3 or TRBV12-4 combines with J gene TRBJ1-5; 7 bases agree with TRBD1. This CDR3 is 15 amino acids long. V lost 6 bases, J lost 9 bases, and 14 bases stayed unmatched. The DNA for the CDR3 is TGTGCCAGCAGCACCACGAGGACAGGCGGATGGCCCCAGCATTTT. It yields the protein CASSTTRTGGWPQHF.

This clonotype was counted at least ten times. V usage is TRBV11-3 and J usage is TRBJ1-4, with D tentatively TRBD1 (6 bases). CDR1 SGHNT and CDR2 YENEEA come from the germline V gene. The germline V and J ends were trimmed by 2 bases and 1 base, with 14 bases remaining between them. The CDR3 totals 17 residues. The CDR3 region is CASSLLRGQGTNEKLFF. CDR3 bases: TGTGCCAGCAGCTTACTTCGGGGGCAGGGAACTAATGAAAAACTGTTTTTT. Together with reference TRBV11-3 and TRBJ1-4, the CDR3 gives the full variable domain: EAGVVQSPRYKIIEKKQPVAFWCNPISGHNTLYWYLQNLGQGPELLIRYENEEAVDDSQLPKDRFSAERLKGVDSTLKIQPAELGDSAVYLCASSLLRGQGTNEKLFFGSGTQLSVL.

Worth noting for this clonotype: At one of its ends the junction is not consistent with the germline gene, which may arise from a read error. V is TRBV28 and J is TRBJ2-1; D is uncertain. The CDR3 consists of 15 residues. CDR1 is MDHEN, CDR2 SYDVKM, per germline. CDR3 sequence: CASSFIKSSYNEQSF. The CDR3, as DNA: TGTGCCAGCAGTTTTATAAAGAGCTCCTACAACGAGCAGTCCTTC.

In this sample, this clonotype turned up many times. The rearrangement joins TRBV5-6 to TRBJ2-7; D perhaps matches TRBD1 (6 bases). CDR1 is SGHDT, CDR2 YYEEEE, per germline. Trimming took off 7 bases at V and 6 bases at J, with 11 bases between the two ends. This CDR3 contains 11 residues. CDR3 residues: CASLGGGEQYF. The CDR3 DNA follows: TGTGCCAGCCTAGGGGGTGGCGAGCAGTACTTC.

The table lists this clonotype with many counts. The chain employs TRBV7-9 and TRBJ2-1; a weak D match, TRBD1 (6 bases). The CDR3 runs 15 residues. The germline CDR1 and CDR2 sequences are SEHNR and FQNEAQ (reference sequence). With 0 bases removed from V and 10 bases from J, the gap between germline ends came to 16 bases. The CDR3 DNA reads TGTGCCAGCAGCTTAGCGGCAGGGGTCCTCCCGGAGCAGTTCTTC. Encoded protein: CASSLAAGVLPEQFF.

Concerning this clonotype: Possible read error: a much larger clone is one base away. The DNA of the CDR3 is TGCGCCAGCAGCCAACAGGGGAACACCGGGGAGCTGCTTTTT. Protein sequence: CASSQQGNTGELLF. This chain connects TRBV5-1 to TRBJ2-2; 7 bases align to TRBD1. Germline CDR1 and CDR2: SGHRS and YFSETQ. The length of the CDR3 is 14 residues.

This clonotype was detected a few times. V is TRBV7-2 and J is TRBJ2-1; perhaps D is TRBD1 or TRBD2 (5 bases each). The CDR3 sequence is 19 residues long. Germline V CDR1 and CDR2: SGHTA, FQGNSA. The germline V and J ends were trimmed by 1 base and 4 bases, with 23 bases remaining between them. DNA of the CDR3: TGTGCCAGCAGCTTAGATACACAAGCCTGGGGGAAACAATACAATGAGCAGTTCTTC. Translated, it gives CASSLDTQAWGKQYNEQFF.

J is TRBJ2-1 and V is TRBV28; D is undetermined. Looked up from germline, CDR1 is MDHEN and CDR2 is SYDVKM. The V gene lost 3 bases and the J gene lost 5 bases, with 5 bases spanning the gap. The CDR3 covers 12 residues. CDR3 bases: TGTGCCAGCAGTTTCTTGCACAATGAGCAGTTCTTC. Its translation: CASSFLHNEQFF.

There are many counts of this clonotype. The chain couples TRBV11-2 to TRBJ2-1; D possibly corresponds to TRBD1 (5 bases). There are 14 residues in the CDR3. Germline V gene sequence: CDR1 SGHAT, CDR2 FQNNGV. V was clipped by 0 bases and J by 4 bases, with 7 bases between them. The CDR3 reads CASSLEQAYNEQFF. CDR3 nucleotide sequence: TGTGCCAGCAGCTTAGAACAGGCGTACAATGAGCAGTTCTTC. Based on the CDR3 plus reference TRBV11-2 and TRBJ2-1, the full variable domain is EAGVAQSPRYKIIEKRQSVAFWCNPISGHATLYWYQQILGQGPKLLIQFQNNGVVDDSQLPKDRFSAERLKGVDSTLKIQPAKLEDSAVYLCASSLEQAYNEQFFGPGTRLTVL.

This clonotype was seen at least ten times. The chain is built from TRBV7-2 and TRBJ1-5, with 7 bases identical to TRBD1. Germline V gene sequence: CDR1 SGHTA, CDR2 FQGNSA. V lost 1 base to trimming and J lost 2 bases; unmatched junction nucleotides: 5. The CDR3 consists of 16 residues. CDR3 sequence reads: CASSLEGTAGNQPQHF. The CDR3 region has the DNA TGTGCCAGCAGCTTAGAAGGGACAGCAGGCAATCAGCCCCAGCATTTT.

This clonotype showed up many times. The J gene is TRBJ1-2, the V gene TRBV11-2, with D hard to call. The CDR3 sequence is 15 residues long. Trimming removed 4 bases at V and 4 bases at J, with 16 bases between. Germline loops: CDR1 SGHAT, CDR2 FQNNGV. Here the CDR3 reads CASSSASTLGYGYTF. The DNA for the CDR3 is TGTGCCAGCAGCTCCGCCAGTACGTTGGGCTATGGCTACACCTTC.

Many counts were recorded for this clonotype. The chain links TRBV14 to TRBJ1-2; the D is unclear. The germline gives CDR1 SGHDN, CDR2 FVKESK. The length of the CDR3 is 13 residues. The V end was cut by 3 bases, the J end by 2 bases, with 7 bases between. The CDR3 nucleotides are TGTGCCAGCAGCCAGTCCAGGAACTATGGCTACACCTTC. Residues: CASSQSRNYGYTF.

Many counts were recorded for this clonotype. The chain has TRBV5-1 and TRBJ2-7; the match to TRBD2 covers 12 bases. The V gene's germline CDR1 is SGHRS and CDR2 YFSETQ. This CDR3 comprises 15 residues. V trimming: 4 bases; J trimming: 4 bases; junction bases outside the gene matches: 6. The CDR3 region has the DNA TGCGCCAGCAGCGACGGACTAGCGGGATCTTACGAGCAGTACTTC. Translation gives CASSDGLAGSYEQYF.

This clonotype was counted ten times or more. V and J are TRBV13 and TRBJ2-7, with TRBD1 as a possible D gene (6 bases). The germline V gene encodes CDR1 PRHDT and CDR2 FYEKMQ (reference sequence). CDR3 size: 13 residues. Trimming left V 5 bases short and J 5 bases short, with 13 bases between. The DNA of the CDR3 is TGTGCCAGCAGCCCCCCGGGACATCACGAGCAGTACTTC. Translation: CASSPPGHHEQYF.

The sample holds one count of this clonotype. The chain combines TRBV15 with TRBJ1-4; TRBD1 matches at 8 bases. Germline V gives CDR1 LNHNV, CDR2 YYDKDF (reference sequence). The CDR3 covers 14 residues. Trimming at V came to 0 bases and at J to 6 bases, leaving 0 bases not matched to a gene. CDR3 sequence reads: CATSREQGDEKLFF. The CDR3 DNA follows: TGTGCCACCAGCAGAGAACAGGGGGATGAAAAACTGTTTTTT.

This clonotype was seen at least ten times. The chain uses TRBV5-1 and TRBJ2-7; maybe TRBD1 (6 bases). Per the germline V gene, CDR1 is SGHRS and CDR2 is YFSETQ. CDR3 length equals 14 residues. The V end lost 4 bases, the J end lost 6 bases, and 17 bases lay between the germline ends. For the CDR3, the DNA is TGCGCCAGCAGCCCTACCAACGTACAGGGCGAGCAGTACTTC. Encoded protein: CASSPTNVQGEQYF.

This clonotype was found many times. This chain links TRBV20-1 with TRBJ2-1, with 14 nucleotides matching TRBD2. The V gene end was trimmed by 3 bases and the J gene end by 4 bases; junction bases not matched to a gene: 5. The CDR3 has 16 amino acids. Per the germline V gene, CDR1 is DFQATT and CDR2 is SNEGSKA (reference sequence). Written as DNA, the CDR3 is TGCAGTGCTAGGGGGGGACTAGCGGGGGAATACAATGAGCAGTTCTTC. It codes for CSARGGLAGEYNEQFF.

This clonotype showed up just a few times. V is TRBV6-1 and J is TRBJ1-2, with 9 bases that match TRBD1. The CDR3 contains 15 residues. V was clipped by 6 bases and J by 5 bases; unmatched bases: 10. Germline values: CDR1 MNHNS, CDR2 SASEGT. The CDR3 here is CASSLKGTGNYGYTF. The CDR3 DNA reads TGTGCCAGCAGCCTGAAGGGGACAGGGAATTATGGCTACACCTTC.

This clonotype was observed a handful of times. The chain employs TRBV28 and TRBJ2-7; TRBD1 matches at 7 bases. CDR3 length equals 16 residues. Looked up from germline, CDR1 is MDHEN and CDR2 is SYDVKM. V gave up 4 bases and J gave up 4 bases; unmatched junction bases: 13. The CDR3 nucleotides read TGTGCCAGCAGTTCCCACCCCTACAGGGGAAGTTACGAGCAGTACTTC. As protein: CASSSHPYRGSYEQYF.

This clonotype appeared once. The chain joins TRBV12-5 to TRBJ2-1; weak D call: TRBD2 (5 bases). V gave up 6 bases and J gave up 3 bases, with 9 bases separating them. Germline CDR1 and CDR2: LGHNT and FRNRAP. The CDR3 sequence is 13 residues long. This chain's CDR3 is CASGLTSYNEQFF. CDR3 in DNA: TGTGCTAGTGGCTTAACTAGCTACAATGAGCAGTTCTTC. The full variable domain, completed using reference TRBV12-5 and TRBJ2-1, is DARVTQTPRHKVTEMGQEVTMRCQPILGHNTVFWYRQTMMQGLELLAYFRNRAPLDDSGMPKDRFSAEMPDATLATLKIQPSEPRDSAVYFCASGLTSYNEQFFGPGTRLTVL.

This clonotype is classed as medium-sized. CDR3 protein: CASSEGSGTYDEQFF. In DNA, the CDR3 is TGTGCCAGCAGTGAGGGGTCAGGGACCTATGATGAGCAGTTCTTC. The chain carries TRBV6-5 and TRBJ2-1; the D call may be TRBD1 or TRBD2 (5 bases each). CDR3 length equals 15 residues. Germline loops: CDR1 MNHEY, CDR2 SVGAGI. Between the trimmed V and J ends, which lost 5 bases and 8 bases, there was a span of 19 bases.

The sample holds one count of this clonotype. The CDR3 reads CSATDRRAFTEAFF. The CDR3 nucleotides are TGCAGTGCTACCGACAGGCGGGCTTTCACTGAAGCTTTCTTT. The rearrangement uses TRBV20-1 and TRBJ1-1; tentatively, D is TRBD1 (6 bases). Germline V gene sequence: CDR1 DFQATT, CDR2 SNEGSKA (reference sequence). The V end was cut by 4 bases, the J end by 4 bases, with 16 bases between. The CDR3 has 14 residues.

This clonotype occurred many times. CDR3 sequence (DNA): TGTGCCAGCAGCTTTGGACGGTATCAAGAGACCCAGTACTTC. Encoded protein: CASSFGRYQETQYF. The chain uses TRBV7-8 and TRBJ2-5, with D unclear. This CDR3 spans 14 amino acids. CDR1 and CDR2 from the germline V gene are SGHVS and FQNEAQ. With 3 bases removed from V and 2 bases from J, the gap between germline ends came to 10 bases. Looking up the rest from reference TRBV7-8 and TRBJ2-5 gives the full variable domain: GAGVSQSPRYKVAKRGQDVALRCDPISGHVSLFWYQQALGQGPEFLTYFQNEAQLDKSGLPSDRFFAERPEGSVSTLKIQRTQQEDSAVYLCASSFGRYQETQYFGPGTRLLVL.

A remark on this clonotype: The conserved closing phenylalanine or tryptophan is absent in this CDR3, likely reflecting a read error. The limits of the CDR3 on the DNA are not certain, so only TCRdb's listed CDR3 is given. This sequence joins TRBV5-1 and TRBJ2-1; the D call TRBD2 from the table was never checked on the DNA. The length of the CDR3 is 15 amino acids, counting both ends. In germline, CDR1 is SGHRS, CDR2 YFSETQ. The CDR3 here is CANSWDRELAGALTI.

This clonotype came up once. A clone one base away is much larger, so this may be a read error. V and J are TRBV19 and TRBJ1-5; the D gene is possibly TRBD1 (5 bases). CDR3 length equals 15 residues. Germline V gene lookup returns CDR1 LNHDA and CDR2 SQIVND (reference sequence). The V gene lost 11 bases and the J gene lost 2 bases, with 19 bases spanning the gap. The CDR3 is CASGNRRDGNQPQHF. DNA for the CDR3: TGTGCCTCTGGTAACAGGAGGGACGGCAATCAGCCCCAGCATTTT.

The CDR3 is CASSHDKTYEQYF. The CDR3 region has the DNA TGCGCCAGCAGTCATGACAAGACCTACGAGCAGTACTTC. The rearrangement uses TRBV4-1 and TRBJ2-7; no definite D call. The CDR3 runs to 13 residues. Germline V gene data show CDR1 as MGHRA and CDR2 as YSYEKL. The germline V and J ends were trimmed by 6 bases and 2 bases, with 11 bases remaining between them.